The 23 T cell receptor beta chains below all came from one sample that was sequenced in a study of CD8 T cells in Susac syndrome. It was with random hexamers that about 0.45 to 1 ug RNA was reverse transcribed. TCRdb recomputed calls from the immunoSEQ multiplex PCR reads with MiXCR, one row per CDR3 protein. Counted here are fewer than 300,000 distinct CDR3 sequences, about 85% occurring once; the ten biggest clones make up 0.11%. Material for sequencing was CD8+ T cells from PBMCs. The receptors come from a human donor with multiple sclerosis.

The chain is built from TRBV6-1 and TRBJ1-6; TRBD1 matches 7 bases. CDR3 length: 16 amino acids. Germline values: CDR1 MNHNS, CDR2 SASEGT. J was trimmed by 4 bases and V by 7 bases; bases with no gene match: 10. In DNA, the CDR3 is TGTGCCAGCACCCCCCGGGACAGCCTTTATAATTCACCCCTCCACTTT. It encodes CASTPRDSLYNSPLHF.

This clonotype was seen only once. CDR3 in amino acids: CASSARSGSTNEQFF. The DNA of the CDR3 is TGTGCCAGCAGCGCTCGTAGCGGGAGTACGAATGAGCAGTTCTTC. V and J are TRBV9 and TRBJ2-1; the match to TRBD2 covers 9 bases. The CDR3 covers 15 residues. The trim removed 3 bases at V and 7 bases at J, leaving 8 bases unmatched. Germline V lookup: CDR1 SGDLS, CDR2 YYNGEE.

The rearrangement links TRBV27 to TRBJ2-7; D tentatively fits TRBD1 or TRBD2 (5 bases each). The CDR3 is 18 residues long. With 6 bases removed from V and 2 bases from J, the gap between germline ends came to 26 bases. CDR1 is MNHEY, CDR2 SMNVEV, per germline (reference sequence). CDR3 amino acids: CASSPGTTGPWAPYEQYF. The CDR3 nucleotides read TGTGCCAGCAGCCCCGGAACGACGGGACCCTGGGCGCCCTACGAGCAGTACTTC.

The gene calls are TRBV7-9 and TRBJ2-5, with 9 nucleotides matching TRBD1. The length of the CDR3 is 15 residues. V shed 7 bases, J shed 3 bases, and the junction held 9 bases outside the gene matches. CDR1 and CDR2 from the germline V gene are SEHNR and FQNEAQ (reference sequence). CDR3 region: CASTSPRTGEETQYF. CDR3 coding DNA: TGTGCCAGCACTTCACCTCGGACAGGGGAAGAGACCCAGTACTTC.

The chain employs TRBV12-3 or TRBV12-4 and TRBJ2-5; D is unclear. The CDR3 covers 11 residues. Trimming took 3 bases from V and 7 from J, leaving 6 bases between them. The CDR3 reads CASSFGRTQYF. As DNA, the CDR3 is TGTGCCAGCAGTTTCGGAAGGACCCAGTACTTC.

This chain links TRBV6-6 with TRBJ2-3; D is unclear. CDR1 is MNHNY and CDR2 is SVGAGI in the germline V gene (reference sequence). The CDR3 runs to 13 residues. V shed 6 bases and J shed 5 bases, with 12 bases lying between them. This CDR3 reads CASSGLVVDTQYF. The DNA of the CDR3 is TGTGCCAGCAGCGGCCTAGTAGTAGATACGCAGTATTTT.

The chain has TRBV5-5 and TRBJ2-7, with no clear D. CDR1 SGHKS and CDR2 YYEKEE come from the germline V gene (reference sequence). The germline V and J ends were trimmed by 0 bases and 3 bases, with 10 bases remaining between them. This CDR3 region has 14 residues. The CDR3 loop is CASSLEPLGYEQYF. Here the CDR3 DNA reads TGTGCCAGCAGCTTGGAACCTCTGGGCTACGAGCAGTACTTC.

The chain carries TRBV2 and TRBJ2-1; D gene uncertain. The V gene's germline CDR1 is SNHLY and CDR2 FYNNEI. Trimming took off 8 bases at V and 9 bases at J, with 14 bases between the two ends. This CDR3 is 12 amino acids long. In nucleotides, the CDR3 is TGTGCCAGCGTGGAAGGCGCCCGTGAGCAGTTCTTC. Translated: CASVEGAREQFF.

The chain combines TRBV20-1 with TRBJ2-7; 9 positions match TRBD1. Germline CDR1 DFQATT, CDR2 SNEGSKA (reference sequence). This CDR3 region has 17 residues. Losses at the gene ends were 5 bases for V and 4 bases for J; bases not matched to a gene: 18. This CDR3 reads CSAPNIRWDRAGYEQYF. The CDR3 coding sequence is TGCAGTGCTCCTAACATCAGGTGGGACAGGGCGGGGTACGAGCAGTACTTC.

V usage is TRBV2 and J usage is TRBJ1-1, with D hard to call. Between the trimmed V and J ends, which lost 8 bases and 0 bases, there was a span of 10 bases. The germline gives CDR1 SNHLY, CDR2 FYNNEI. The CDR3 has 13 amino acids. The DNA of the CDR3 is TGTGCCAGCGCCCCTCATCTGAACACTGAAGCTTTCTTT. This codes for CASAPHLNTEAFF.

The chain has TRBV21-1 and TRBJ2-1; the D call TRBD2 from the table was never checked on the DNA. TRBV21-1 is assigned pseudogene status. The CDR3 is 17 amino acids. The CDR3 spells CASSGRFPGLSYNEQFF. DNA for the CDR3: TGTGCCAGCAGCGGTAGGTTTCCGGGACTCTCCTACAATGAGCAGTTCTTC.

The V and J genes are TRBV27 and TRBJ2-1, with 7 nucleotides matching TRBD2. The trim removed 1 base at V and 0 bases at J, leaving 3 bases unmatched. CDR1 and CDR2 (germline): MNHEY, SMNVEV (reference sequence). CDR3 size: 16 residues. The CDR3 reads CASSLWGGSSYNEQFF. In DNA form, the CDR3 reads TGTGCCAGCAGTTTATGGGGGGGGAGCTCCTACAATGAGCAGTTCTTC.

The table lists this clonotype with a few counts. This chain connects TRBV9 to TRBJ2-7; 8 bases align to TRBD2. This CDR3 spans 15 amino acids. Losses at the gene ends were 3 bases for V and 4 bases for J; bases not matched to a gene: 9. Germline CDR1 and CDR2: SGDLS and YYNGEE. The CDR3 region is CASSASGTRGYEQYF. For the CDR3, the DNA is TGTGCCAGCAGCGCTTCCGGGACTAGGGGATACGAGCAGTACTTC.

V usage is TRBV7-9 and J usage is TRBJ2-1, with 11 bases identical to TRBD2. The V gene end was trimmed by 1 base and the J gene end by 8 bases; junction bases not matched to a gene: 4. The CDR3 runs to 15 residues. The V gene's germline CDR1 is SEHNR and CDR2 FQNEAQ (reference sequence). The CDR3 region is CASSLDTSGRDEQFF. The CDR3 DNA follows: TGTGCCAGCAGCTTAGACACTAGCGGGAGAGATGAGCAGTTCTTC.

This sequence joins TRBV29-1 and TRBJ2-7, with 12 bases fitting TRBD2. The germline V gene has CDR1 SQVTM and CDR2 ANQGSEA. The junction had 4 bases not matched to a gene; V was cut back by 6 bases and J by 4 bases. This CDR3 is built from 13 residues. In nucleotides, the CDR3 is TGCAGCGTCTTGGGGACTAGCGGGTACGAGCAGTACTTC. Translation gives CSVLGTSGYEQYF.

CDR3 sequence: CASSSLNEQYF. As DNA, the CDR3 is TGTGCCAGCAGTTCCTTAAACGAGCAGTACTTC. This rearrangement joins TRBV27 to TRBJ2-7; D is unclear. The CDR3 sequence is 11 residues long. V dropped 4 bases and J dropped 5 bases, with 6 bases sitting between them. CDR1 MNHEY and CDR2 SMNVEV come from the germline V gene (reference sequence).

V is TRBV27 and J is TRBJ2-7; D might be TRBD1 or TRBD2, each matching 6 bases. This CDR3 contains 13 residues. Germline values: CDR1 MNHEY, CDR2 SMNVEV (reference sequence). Trimming left V 9 bases short and J 1 base short, with 13 bases between. The CDR3 region is CASLGGPSYEQYF. Here the CDR3 DNA reads TGTGCCAGTCTAGGGGGGCCTTCCTACGAGCAGTACTTC.

This chain links TRBV6-9 with TRBJ1-2; D perhaps matches TRBD1 (5 bases). Between the trimmed V and J ends, which lost 9 bases and 7 bases, there was a span of 12 bases. The V gene's germline CDR1 is MNHGY and CDR2 SVAAGI. The CDR3 contains 11 residues. The CDR3 DNA sequence: TGTGCCAGGAGAGGGGACTCTGGCTACACCTTC. Encoded protein: CARRGDSGYTF.

This chain uses TRBV19 with TRBJ2-7, with a possible D match to TRBD1 (6 bases). Germline-derived CDR1 and CDR2 are LNHDA and SQIVND (reference sequence). V was trimmed by 6 bases and J by 4 bases, leaving 19 bases between them. The CDR3 consists of 15 residues. The CDR3 reads CASRQGRSWRYEQYF. The CDR3 nucleotides are TGTGCCAGTAGACAGGGCAGGAGCTGGAGGTACGAGCAGTACTTC.

CDR3 protein: CASSLGRTTAGGYTF. DNA for the CDR3: TGTGCCAGCAGCTTGGGTCGGACTACCGCGGGCGGCTACACCTTC. The chain links TRBV5-4 to TRBJ1-2; D remains ambiguous. Germline assignment: CDR1 SGHNT and CDR2 YYREEE (reference sequence). The CDR3 is 15 amino acids. Trimming left V 0 bases short and J 8 bases short, with 17 bases between.

This chain connects TRBV4-1 to TRBJ2-7; no definite D call. Germline V lookup: CDR1 MGHRA, CDR2 YSYEKL. Trimming cost V 7 bases and J 6 bases, with 10 bases left between them. This CDR3 region has 11 residues. The CDR3 DNA sequence: TGCGCCAGCATGGATTCGACCGAGCAGTACTTC. Translation: CASMDSTEQYF.

The chain is built from TRBV28 and TRBJ2-6; either TRBD1 or TRBD2 may supply D (5 bases each). Germline CDR1 reads MDHEN; CDR2 reads SYDVKM. The CDR3 has 19 amino acids. With 6 bases removed from V and 0 bases from J, the gap between germline ends came to 21 bases. CDR3 loop: CASSTLEGAGISGANVLTF. The CDR3 region has the DNA TGTGCCAGCAGCACACTAGAAGGGGCAGGGATCTCTGGGGCCAACGTCCTGACTTTC.

This chain joins TRBV19 and TRBJ1-2; D uncertain. Trimming left V 7 bases short and J 6 bases short, with 12 bases between. Germline V gene lookup returns CDR1 LNHDA and CDR2 SQIVND (reference sequence). The CDR3 has 12 residues. The CDR3 DNA is TGTGCCAGTACCTTAGACCGGGATGGCTACACCTTC. Translating gives CASTLDRDGYTF.